This TCR beta chain appears in the sequencing data of a study of cytomegalovirus exposure and HLA in healthy donors (dated 2017 in TCRdb). Study-level background: In an earlier analysis of about 560 of the donors, around 300 Gb of sequence data and some 100 million unique TCR beta sequences from roughly 190 million T cells were reported. Roughly 290 gigabases of sequencing data and around 85 million unique TCR sequences made up an early release that covered fewer than 650 HLA-typed donors. The genetic ancestry cluster associated with self-reported Caucasian donors included over 65% of the roughly 410 genotyped donors. The study was designed to test whether signatures of past pathogen exposure could be identified by cataloging public T cell receptors. The T cell repertoires of under 700 subjects were profiled by immunosequencing and related to cytomegalovirus serostatus. A separate validation cohort of approximately 130 different subjects was used in addition to the roughly 670-subject first cohort. To predict cytomegalovirus infection status, the study brought together high-throughput TCR immunosequencing, statistical association of individual TCRs with disease status, and machine learning. In a later analysis, previously published TCR beta repertoires from about 640 donors were re-analyzed and high-resolution HLA genotyping was added so that TCR occurrence patterns could be studied. Rather than drawing on any new phenotypic data, the later analysis identified candidate immune exposures from TCR beta sequences and the way those sequences occurred across donors. In an earlier analysis of a few hundred of the donors, high-throughput TCR beta sequencing was used to judge whether each TCR beta V gene segment behaved as functional or pseudogenic. Donor age, sex, ethnicity and CMV serostatus were collected together with the repertoire data. A later genetic analysis used genome-wide SNP genotypes for about 60% of the roughly 700 donors, treating that subset as a discovery cohort. Every discovery cohort repertoire had been produced on one sequencing platform. Both class I and class II loci were covered by HLA typing, at four-digit resolution. Typing coverage varied by locus: roughly 629-640 donors for A, B, C, DRB1 and DQB1; about 520 for DQA1; over 600 for DPA1; 450 to 480 for DPB1. About five DR-DQ haplotypes were treated as single units for association and clustering because of strong linkage in the cohort. Among roughly 400 genotyped donors of the cohort, an average of about 220,000 unique TCR beta nucleotide sequences was sequenced per donor, of which about 18% were non-productive. The research as a whole found: According to a later analysis, most CMV-associated TCR beta chains appeared to be HLA-restricted, and the HLA associations seemed to be driven largely by CMV exposure. The sequencing pipeline was judged likely to have produced a cluster of highly shared sequence variants as a technical artifact. Compared with the approximately 720-donor mean, donors in an Asian-associated ancestry cluster had fewer N-insertions in productive TCRs, according to a later genetic analysis. Immune exposure information for the cohort was limited to CMV serostatus. A few of the identified cytomegalovirus-associated TCR beta chains were confirmed in vitro to be specific for cytomegalovirus antigens. Roughly uniform sequencing depth across donors was assumed in presence/absence analyses, although this assumption may not hold. Because counts were too low, roughly 16 rarely observed V segments, including chromosome 9 orphons, were left out of the earlier analysis of 587 of the donors. It was suggested by the authors that the approach could potentially be generalized to other disease states and immunological phenotypes. In a later analysis, several top co-occurrence clusters were reported to appear linked to parvovirus B19, influenza, CMV and Epstein-Barr virus. In a later analysis, TCR association rates were found to vary across HLA loci, with the most associated TCRs seen for DRB1 alleles and the fewest for HLA-C alleles. Only TCR beta chains were sequenced in this cohort, and the absence of alpha or paired-chain data limited detectable features. In a later analysis, around 15,000 TCR beta sequences were associated with specific HLA alleles at a false discovery rate of 0.05. The 87-base-pair reads could not distinguish some IMGT-functional V segments, including TRBV6-2 and TRBV6-3, so those segments were excluded. A further reported finding was that TCR beta sequences accurately predicted the HLA-A and HLA-B alleles for most subjects in the first cohort. Linkage disequilibrium might explain the correlated functional status among segregating V segments, but an unknown experimental factor could not be ruled out. The classifier was reported to diagnose cytomegalovirus status with high specificity and sensitivity in both the original and validation cohorts. A later analysis found that HLA-associated TCR beta chains were more clonally expanded and had lower generation probabilities than equally common non-associated chains. Broadly in line with IMGT annotations, most TCR beta V segments showed up in productive rearrangements about 90% or about 30% of the time in an earlier analysis of around 600 of the donors. The study gave a list of some 150 TCR beta chains associated with cytomegalovirus. Most TCR sequences were observed very rarely across donors, whereas some public TCRs were present in many individuals. In a later genetic analysis, a missense DCLRE1C variant was associated with V-gene and J-gene trimming of TCR beta chains, and the association was replicated in an independent cohort. Assigning TCR associations to individual alleles was difficult when HLA alleles, especially DR and DQ, strongly co-occurred. Because HLA typing was unavailable for some donors at each locus, only the typed subset was used in association tests.

The library was prepared using the immunoSEQ multiplex PCR assay. For the multiplex PCR, a mixture combining 60 forward primers for TCR Vbeta segments and 13 reverse primers for TCR Jbeta segments was used. The CDR3 region of rearranged TCR beta genes was amplified from genomic DNA with a multiplex PCR assay. Amplified TCR beta libraries were sequenced as 87-base-pair reads on the Illumina HiSeq System. The source study handled its data this way. A later analysis counted about 82 million unique TCR beta chains across the 640 or so repertoires, and approximately 11 million of these chains were shared by at least two donors. Raw reads were error-corrected and collapsed into unique sequences with a nearest-neighbor algorithm that merged closely related sequences to remove PCR and sequencing errors. V, D and J gene segments were assigned by aligning CDR3 sequences to IMGT reference sequences. For a sequence to be retained, at least a six-nucleotide match to both a V gene segment and a J gene segment was required. A rearrangement was called productive if the CDR3 had no stop codons and remained in frame with V and J, and every other rearrangement was called non-productive. CDR3 was defined by IMGT convention, running from the second conserved V-encoded cysteine to the conserved J-encoded phenylalanine. Sequences without an unambiguous match to a single V gene segment were excluded from the earlier analysis of approximately 560 of the donors. An earlier analysis of several hundred of the donors called V segments functional above 56.7% productive rearrangements and segregating when the between-donor standard deviation exceeded 5%. To diagnose cytomegalovirus status from the catalog of TCR beta chain sequences, a statistical classification framework was built. In a later analysis, V and J genes were assigned by comparing TCR nucleotide sequences against IMGT/GENE-DB human TR gene sequences. In a later analysis, CDR3 sequences and most-parsimonious VDJ recombination scenarios were assigned using the TCRdist pipeline. In a later analysis, each TCR beta chain was defined by its CDR3 amino acid sequence together with its V-gene family, and reads without a unique V-gene family were excluded. To address suspected cross-contamination and a sequencing artifact, a later analysis removed around 590 highly shared, low-generation-probability nucleotide sequences. In a later analysis, a clonal expansion index for each public chain was calculated from normalized within-repertoire ranks of inferred template counts. A later analysis computed generation probabilities with a VDJ recombination model fitted to out-of-frame rearrangements, and checked the results against IGoR. In a later analysis, TCR-TCR, TCR-HLA and TCR-CMV co-occurrence was scored with hypergeometric tests, and a repertoire-size bias correction was applied to TCR pairs. A later analysis estimated false discovery rates by permuting HLA or CMV assignments 20 times. In a later analysis, co-occurring TCRs were grouped using DBSCAN, and TCRdist sequence similarity was added for clustering within HLA-allele-positive subsets. For co-occurrence clustering, repertoires with fewer than 30,000 or more than 120,000 public chains were excluded, along with four to six repertoires with anomalous nucleotide sharing. Entries here come from immuneACCESS through TCRdb and include only in-frame sequences with V and J called. Some clones fail to appear in such tables; in the studies checked, an unresolved V gene covers under half of the shortfall, and the cause of the remainder is unknown. V, J and clone size derive from that table, while D and trimming were established from the DNA sequence. For this sample the table gives about 160,000 clones, of which 82% were detected only once. The leading ten clones occupy about 10% of the sample.

From the cysteine up to the phenylalanine, the CDR3 has a length of 15 residues. Of the read, only the CDR3 DNA is kept; its 45 bases are in frame from base 1. V is trimmed back by 5 bases and J by 2 bases, and the junction contains 6 bases that no gene match accounts for. The germline V gene encodes CDR1 SGHNT and CDR2 YENEEA. In total, around 600 healthy bone marrow donors made up the cohort. At the time of sampling, every cohort member was nominally healthy, though immune exposures that went unrecorded were likely present. The donor tested CMV seropositive and was one of the 289 seropositive cohort members. A peripheral blood sample was collected from each donor, and TCR beta sequencing was performed on peripheral blood mononuclear cells. Genomic DNA extraction from the blood cell samples was performed with the Qiagen DNeasy Blood Extraction Kit. Only one count was recorded for this clone. Its antigen is still unknown. Per-nucleotide qualities are absent, and no much larger clonotype sits a single base away.

This receptor chain uses TRBV11-3 and TRBJ2-3, with 8 bases aligning to TRBD1. The source of this sequence is a man aged 50 to 59 in good health and CMV-seropositive. The source material was PBMCs. The bases read TGTGCCAGCAGCCCCCGGACAGGGCTCACAGATACGCAGTATTTT. Translated, it reads CASSPRTGLTDTQYF.